This section outlines one T cell receptor (beta chain) sequence together with its context. This clonotype was seen more than once but under ten times. What antigen it recognizes has not been identified. Base qualities are missing; no much larger clone stands one base away. These data are taken from a study of CD8 T cells in ankylosing spondylitis (dated by TCRdb to about 2017). For context, the study as a whole: The study profiled T cell receptor beta repertoires in healthy donors and ankylosing spondylitis patients to find disease-linked TCR variants. In total, the full study cohort was made up of roughly 110 healthy donors and 25 ankylosing spondylitis patients. Peripheral blood samples were taken, and synovial fluid was additionally collected from ankylosing spondylitis patients. The full study reports these points: The disease-linked clones were reported to be significantly enriched in matched synovial fluid samples from ankylosing spondylitis patients. The disease-linked clones showed a CD8+ phenotype and occurred at relatively low frequencies in peripheral blood. Blood from ankylosing spondylitis patients appeared to be characterized by a TCR beta motif made up of several highly homologous amino acid variants. Some of the motif variants had been reported before in the synovial fluid and blood of reactive arthritis patients, a finding that suggests common disease-initiation mechanisms.

Sequenced on an Illumina HiSeq 2500. TCR beta libraries were prepared by quantitative 5'-RACE with molecular barcodes. Under the source paper's analysis protocol: To identify disease-linked TCR variants, a new computational method was used, one built on a probabilistic model of VDJ rearrangement. TCRdb cleaned the public reads at Q25 with fastp, built clones with MiXCR and kept in-frame beta chains. Each record represents a unique CDR3 protein, reported with the most common genes and DNA among its rows. The V and J calls here are based on TCRdb, not the publication. The sample contains roughly 670,000 distinct CDR3 sequences, under 20% of them found a single time. The ten top clones hold about 19% of the sample. The specimen sequenced was blood, either unsorted or a sorted T cell fraction (not recorded which). This receptor was taken from a male donor with ankylosing spondylitis.

The CDR3 has the sequence CATLGPGNTEAFF. DNA sequence: TGTGCCACCCTGGGCCCAGGGAACACTGAAGCTTTCTTT. The chain is made from TRBV6-1 and TRBJ1-1; no D gene can be assigned with confidence. CDR1 is given as MNHNS and CDR2 as SASEGT, both from the germline V gene. Including the terminal cysteine and phenylalanine, the CDR3 comprises 13 residues. Only the CDR3 DNA stays, 39 bases, in frame from base 1. V loses 10 bases of germline sequence and J loses 1 base, and the interval between the two ends is 13 bases.